These 23 T cell receptor beta chains were all obtained from the same sample, sequenced in a study of blood T cell repertoires in COVID-19. Libraries were prepared by immunoSEQ multiplex PCR; TCRdb keeps only in-frame clonotypes and omits some of them. The sample holds roughly 480,000 clones, approximately 92% seen once. The specimen sequenced was peripheral blood. The receptors stem from a man younger than 30 with COVID-19, enrolled during active disease.

The rearrangement uses TRBV5-4 and TRBJ2-3; tentative D call: TRBD1 (6 bases). With 2 bases removed from V and 2 bases from J, the gap between germline ends came to 12 bases. The germline V gene has CDR1 SGHNT and CDR2 YYREEE (reference sequence). CDR3 length: 15 residues. The CDR3 spells CASSLGTSLTDTQYF. CDR3 DNA: TGTGCCAGCAGCTTAGGGACATCGCTCACAGATACGCAGTATTTT.

The genes are TRBV6-5 and TRBJ2-5; TRBD2 might be the D (6 bases). Trimming took off 4 bases at V and 5 bases at J, with 11 bases between the two ends. Germline CDR1 reads MNHEY; CDR2 reads SVGAGI. The CDR3 contains 13 residues. CDR3 region: CASSSDREETQYF. CDR3 DNA sequence: TGTGCCAGCAGTTCGGACCGGGAGGAGACCCAGTACTTC.

This chain links TRBV7-6 with TRBJ2-5, with 9 bases lining up with TRBD1. Germline V gene lookup returns CDR1 SGHVS and CDR2 FNYEAQ. V lost 7 bases and J lost 2; bases outside the gene matches: 8. The CDR3 contains 15 residues. In nucleotides, the CDR3 is TGTGCCAGCAAGCTGGGACAGGGTAGACAAGAGACCCAGTACTTC. Translating gives CASKLGQGRQETQYF.

The chain employs TRBV3-1 (or the pseudogene TRBV3-2) and TRBJ2-5, with TRBD2 matching over 8 bases. CDR3 size: 14 residues. With V trimmed by 5 bases and J by 1 base, 3 bases remained unmatched. Germline lookup yields CDR1 LGHDT and CDR2 YNNKEL (reference sequence). CDR3 nucleotides: TGTGCCAGCAGCAGAGGGACTAGCCAAGAGACCCAGTACTTC. Its translation is CASSRGTSQETQYF.

The CDR3 is CASSVASGGIADTQYF. The CDR3 region has the DNA TGTGCCAGCAGCGTAGCGTCGGGAGGGATTGCGGATACGCAGTATTTT. The chain carries TRBV9 and TRBJ2-3; 8 bases are a match to TRBD2. The germline V gene has CDR1 SGDLS and CDR2 YYNGEE. Germline trimming cut 0 bases from V and 6 bases from J; bases unmatched to any gene: 9. This CDR3 contains 16 residues.

The gene calls are TRBV18 and TRBJ1-4; 8 bases are a match to TRBD1. V shed 5 bases, J shed 8 bases, and the junction held 10 bases outside the gene matches. Germline CDR1 KGHSH, CDR2 LQKENI. The CDR3 contains 15 residues. CDR3 residues: CASSAGQGKAEKLFF. In DNA, the CDR3 is TGTGCCAGCTCAGCAGGACAGGGCAAGGCGGAAAAACTGTTTTTT.

The rearrangement joins TRBV14 to TRBJ2-5; 10 nucleotides line up with TRBD2. The CDR3 consists of 17 residues. Germline CDR1 and CDR2: SGHDN and FVKESK. V dropped 0 bases and J dropped 4; count of bases not matched to a gene: 8. Here the CDR3 DNA reads TGTGCCAGCAGCCAAGAAATACTAGCGGGACGGGTAGAGACCCAGTACTTC. Protein product: CASSQEILAGRVETQYF.

This clone occurred once. CDR3 region: CASSPFQALNDEQFF. CDR3 sequence (DNA): TGTGCCAGCAGCCCTTTCCAGGCCCTAAATGATGAGCAGTTCTTC. V and J are TRBV3-1 (or the pseudogene TRBV3-2) and TRBJ2-1; D ambiguous. The CDR3 is 15 residues long. The germline V and J ends were trimmed by 4 bases and 8 bases, with 18 bases remaining between them. Per the germline V gene, CDR1 is LGHDT and CDR2 is YNNKEL (reference sequence).

The genes are TRBV7-2 and TRBJ2-2; D unclear. Germline V gives CDR1 SGHTA, CDR2 FQGNSA. The CDR3 loop spans 16 amino acids. The ends were cut back, 1 base at V and 6 bases at J, with 15 bases in the middle. The CDR3 loop reads CASSLGRVYRAGELFF. The DNA for the CDR3 is TGTGCCAGCAGCTTAGGTCGGGTCTATCGGGCCGGGGAGCTGTTTTTT.

Only one count was recorded for this clone. The V call is TRBV15, the J call TRBJ1-4; D unresolved. The V end was cut by 2 bases, the J end by 7 bases, with 14 bases between. The CDR3 contains 15 residues. The germline gives CDR1 LNHNV, CDR2 YYDKDF (reference sequence). CDR3 region: CATSRYSGEGEKLFF. CDR3 coding DNA: TGTGCCACCAGCAGATACAGCGGGGAGGGTGAAAAACTGTTTTTT.

CDR3: CASSTPVGKLFF. The CDR3 region has the DNA TGTGCCAGCAGTACCCCCGTCGGAAAACTGTTTTTT. The gene calls are TRBV6-5 and TRBJ1-4; D is undetermined. The germline V gene encodes CDR1 MNHEY and CDR2 SVGAGI. V shed 5 bases and J shed 10 bases, with 11 bases lying between them. This CDR3 region has 12 residues.

The rearrangement uses TRBV9 and TRBJ1-2, with D tentatively TRBD1 (6 bases). The CDR3 spans 14 residues. Trimming pared 0 bases from V and 4 bases from J, leaving 10 bases between. Germline CDR1 and CDR2: SGDLS and YYNGEE. As DNA, the CDR3 is TGTGCCAGCAGCGTAGCGGGACACCCCTATGGCTACACCTTC. As protein: CASSVAGHPYGYTF.

The gene calls are TRBV6-5 and TRBJ2-2, with TRBD2 matching 7 bases. Germline V gene data show CDR1 as MNHEY and CDR2 as SVGAGI. Unmatched junction bases numbered 7, after V lost 10 bases and J lost 8 bases. This CDR3 has 12 residues. CDR3 residues: CATRRGTGELFF. The CDR3 bases are TGTGCCACTCGGCGGGGGACGGGGGAGCTGTTTTTT.

This chain connects TRBV19 to TRBJ2-5; 13 nucleotides align to TRBD2. Losses at the gene ends were 5 bases for V and 4 bases for J; bases not matched to a gene: 10. The CDR3 is 17 residues long. From germline, CDR1 is LNHDA and CDR2 SQIVND (reference sequence). CDR3 sequence (DNA): TGTGCCAGTAGTGGAAGACTAGCGGGAGGAGTGCGAGAGACCCAGTACTTC. This codes for CASSGRLAGGVRETQYF. Together with reference TRBV19 and TRBJ2-5, the CDR3 gives the full variable domain: DGGITQSPKYLFRKEGQNVTLSCEQNLNHDAMYWYRQDPGQGLRLIYYSQIVNDFQKGDIAEGYSVSREKKESFPLTVTSAQKNPTAFYLCASSGRLAGGVRETQYFGPGTRLLVL.

J is TRBJ2-7 and V is TRBV9; D is perhaps TRBD1 (5 bases). The V end was cut by 4 bases, the J end by 3 bases, with 17 bases between. The CDR3 length is 15 residues. Germline-derived CDR1 and CDR2 are SGDLS and YYNGEE. CDR3 bases: TGTGCCAGCAGCTCCCGTGAAGGGGCAGGCTACGAGCAGTACTTC. It yields the protein CASSSREGAGYEQYF.

The chain joins TRBV5-1 to TRBJ2-7; D is uncertain. The germline V gene has CDR1 SGHRS and CDR2 YFSETQ. The CDR3 extends over 11 amino acids. Trimming cost V 0 bases and J 7 bases, with 5 bases left between them. CDR3 residues: CASSLDLEQYF. CDR3 coding DNA: TGCGCCAGCAGCTTGGACCTAGAGCAGTACTTC.

The chain carries TRBV5-4 and TRBJ1-6; the match to TRBD1 covers 9 bases. From germline, CDR1 is SGHNT and CDR2 YYREEE (reference sequence). J lost 6 bases, V lost 4 bases, and 14 bases had no gene match. CDR3 length: 18 amino acids. The CDR3 nucleotides read TGTGCCAGCAGCACGGACAGGGGAGGATTGATCTCTAATTCACCCCTCCACTTT. Translation: CASSTDRGGLISNSPLHF.

V is TRBV7-2 and J is TRBJ1-2, with 9 bases matching TRBD1. The V segment lost 5 bases and the J segment 7 bases; nucleotides outside the gene matches: 11. CDR3 length equals 15 residues. Germline assignment: CDR1 SGHTA and CDR2 FQGNSA. The CDR3 DNA is TGTGCCAGCAGCATACGGGACAGGGCGCTTAGTGGCTACACCTTC. This codes for CASSIRDRALSGYTF.

The genes are TRBV5-1 and TRBJ2-7; 10 bases line up with TRBD1. The CDR3 contains 14 residues. The germline V gene has CDR1 SGHRS and CDR2 YFSETQ. V lost 7 bases, J lost 6 bases, and 10 bases stayed unmatched. CDR3 coding DNA: TGCGCCAGCCGACCCGGACAGGGGGTCGGCGAGCAGTACTTC. Its translation: CASRPGQGVGEQYF.

The chain joins TRBV5-6 to TRBJ1-1; D is uncertain. The CDR3 covers 12 residues. The germline V gene has CDR1 SGHDT and CDR2 YYEEEE. Trimming stripped 2 bases from V and 7 bases from J, with 9 bases between. The chain's CDR3 is CASSLRRNEAFF. CDR3 bases: TGTGCCAGCAGCTTACGGAGGAATGAAGCTTTCTTT.

V gene TRBV29-1 combines with J gene TRBJ2-7, with D hard to call. The CDR3 runs to 9 residues. V lost 7 bases and J 4 bases, leaving 5 bases between the germline ends. In germline, CDR1 is SQVTM, CDR2 ANQGSEA. CDR3 sequence (DNA): TGCAGCGGAGTATACGAGCAGTACTTC. Translated: CSGVYEQYF.

V and J are TRBV19 and TRBJ1-1; weak D call: TRBD1 (6 bases). The length of the CDR3 is 15 residues. V gave up 0 bases and J gave up 11 bases, with 19 bases separating them. Per the germline V gene, CDR1 is LNHDA and CDR2 is SQIVND (reference sequence). The CDR3 nucleotides read TGTGCCAGTAGTATAGATCACCCCCCCCGTAGGGGGGCTTTCTTT. Its translation: CASSIDHPPRRGAFF.

This chain links TRBV18 with TRBJ2-7; possibly TRBD1 for D (5 bases). Germline V gene sequence: CDR1 KGHSH, CDR2 LQKENI. The CDR3 spans 13 residues. Trimming cost V 3 bases and J 1 base, with 7 bases left between them. The CDR3 sequence: CASSPDTSYEQYF. The DNA of the CDR3 is TGTGCCAGCTCACCGGACACGTCCTACGAGCAGTACTTC.